This TCR beta chain appears in the sequencing data of a study of cytomegalovirus exposure and HLA in healthy donors. The CDR3 extends over 12 amino acids. The germline V gene encodes CDR1 SGHVS and CDR2 FNYEAQ. Trimming took 4 bases from V and 7 from J, leaving 7 bases between them. PCR employed 60 Vbeta and 13 Jbeta primers. The protocol was immunoSEQ multiplex PCR, while the TCRdb copy is restricted to in-frame clones and leaves out a portion. The table shows roughly 120,000 clones, with around 77% occurring only once. This clonotype was obtained from a human donor in good health. Sequencing was carried out using PBMCs. The rearrangement links TRBV7-6 to TRBJ2-2; D might be TRBD1 (5 bases). DNA for the CDR3: TGTGCCAGCAGCTCGCAGGGCGGGGAGCTGTTTTTT. Translating gives CASSSQGGELFF.